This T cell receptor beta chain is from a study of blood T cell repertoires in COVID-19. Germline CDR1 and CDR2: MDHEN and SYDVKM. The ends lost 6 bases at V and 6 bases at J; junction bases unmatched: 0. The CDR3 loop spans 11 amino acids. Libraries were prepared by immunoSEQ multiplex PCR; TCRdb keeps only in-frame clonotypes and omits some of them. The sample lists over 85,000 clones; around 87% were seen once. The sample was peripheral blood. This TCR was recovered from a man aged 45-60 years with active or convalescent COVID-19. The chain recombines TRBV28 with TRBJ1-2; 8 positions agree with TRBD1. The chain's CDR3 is CASRTGDGYTF. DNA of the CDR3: TGTGCCAGCAGGACAGGGGATGGCTACACCTTC.